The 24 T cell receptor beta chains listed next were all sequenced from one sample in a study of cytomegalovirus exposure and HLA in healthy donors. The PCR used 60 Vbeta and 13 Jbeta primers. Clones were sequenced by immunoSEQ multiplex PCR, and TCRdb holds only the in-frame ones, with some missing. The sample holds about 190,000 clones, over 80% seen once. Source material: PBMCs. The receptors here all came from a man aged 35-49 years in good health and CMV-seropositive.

CDR3 sequence reads: CASSRTSGVTGELFF. CDR3 nucleotide sequence: TGTGCCAGCAGTCGGACTAGCGGGGTCACCGGGGAGCTGTTTTTT. V is TRBV2 and J is TRBJ2-2; 12 bases fit TRBD2. The CDR3 spans 15 residues. Germline V gene sequence: CDR1 SNHLY, CDR2 FYNNEI. V lost 5 bases to trimming and J lost 4 bases; unmatched junction nucleotides: 2.

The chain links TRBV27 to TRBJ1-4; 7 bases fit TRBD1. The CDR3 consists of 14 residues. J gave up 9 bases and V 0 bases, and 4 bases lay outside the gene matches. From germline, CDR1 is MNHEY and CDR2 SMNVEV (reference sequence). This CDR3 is CASSLSRQGQKLFF. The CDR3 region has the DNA TGTGCCAGCAGTTTATCTAGACAGGGCCAAAAACTGTTTTTT.

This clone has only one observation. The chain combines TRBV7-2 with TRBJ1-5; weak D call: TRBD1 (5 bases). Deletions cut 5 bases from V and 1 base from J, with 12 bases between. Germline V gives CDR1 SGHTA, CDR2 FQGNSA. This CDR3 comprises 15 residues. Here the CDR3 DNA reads TGTGCCAGCAGCACGGTGGGACTGAGCAATCAGCCCCAGCATTTT. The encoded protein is CASSTVGLSNQPQHF. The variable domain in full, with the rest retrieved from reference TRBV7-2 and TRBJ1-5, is GAGVSQSPSNKVTEKGKDVELRCDPISGHTALYWYRQSLGQGLEFLIYFQGNSAPDKSGLPSDRFSAERTGGSVSTLTIQRTQQEDSAVYLCASSTVGLSNQPQHFGDGTRLSIL.

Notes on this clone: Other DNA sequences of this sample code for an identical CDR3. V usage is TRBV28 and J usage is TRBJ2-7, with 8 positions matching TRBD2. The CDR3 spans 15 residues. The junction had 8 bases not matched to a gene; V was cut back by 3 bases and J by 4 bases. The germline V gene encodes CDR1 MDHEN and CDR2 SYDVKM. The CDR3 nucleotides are TGTGCCAGCAGTTTTAGGACTAGCCTAGGGTACGAGCAGTACTTC. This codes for CASSFRTSLGYEQYF.

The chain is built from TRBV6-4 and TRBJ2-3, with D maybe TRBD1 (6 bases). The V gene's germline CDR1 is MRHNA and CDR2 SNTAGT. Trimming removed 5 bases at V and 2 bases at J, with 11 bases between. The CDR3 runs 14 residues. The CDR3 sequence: CASSLGADTDTQYF. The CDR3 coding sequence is TGTGCCAGCAGTCTGGGGGCGGACACAGATACGCAGTATTTT.

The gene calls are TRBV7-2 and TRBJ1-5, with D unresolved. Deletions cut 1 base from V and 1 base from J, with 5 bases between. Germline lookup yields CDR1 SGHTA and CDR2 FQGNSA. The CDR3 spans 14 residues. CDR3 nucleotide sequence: TGTGCCAGCAGCTTAGTGGGCAGCAATCAGCCCCAGCATTTT. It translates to CASSLVGSNQPQHF.

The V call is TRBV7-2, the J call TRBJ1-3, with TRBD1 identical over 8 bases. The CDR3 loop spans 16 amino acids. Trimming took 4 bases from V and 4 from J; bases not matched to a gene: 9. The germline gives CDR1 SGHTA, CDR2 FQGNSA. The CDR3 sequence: CASSSQRTGYGNTIYF. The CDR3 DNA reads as TGTGCCAGCAGCTCACAGAGGACAGGGTACGGAAACACCATATATTTT. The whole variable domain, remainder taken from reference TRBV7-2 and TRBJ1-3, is GAGVSQSPSNKVTEKGKDVELRCDPISGHTALYWYRQSLGQGLEFLIYFQGNSAPDKSGLPSDRFSAERTGGSVSTLTIQRTQQEDSAVYLCASSSQRTGYGNTIYFGEGSWLTVV.

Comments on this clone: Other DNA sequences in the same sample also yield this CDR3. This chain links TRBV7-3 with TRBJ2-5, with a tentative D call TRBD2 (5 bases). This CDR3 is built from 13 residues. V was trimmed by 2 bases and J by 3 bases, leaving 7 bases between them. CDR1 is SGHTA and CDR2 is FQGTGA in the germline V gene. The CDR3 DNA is TGTGCCAGCAGCTTAGGACTTGAAGAGACCCAGTACTTC. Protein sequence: CASSLGLEETQYF.

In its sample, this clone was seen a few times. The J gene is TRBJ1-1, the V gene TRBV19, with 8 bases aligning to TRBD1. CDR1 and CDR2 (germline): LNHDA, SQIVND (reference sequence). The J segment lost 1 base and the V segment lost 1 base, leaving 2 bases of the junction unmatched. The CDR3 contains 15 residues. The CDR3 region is CASSIGQGANTEAFF. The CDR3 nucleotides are TGTGCCAGTAGTATAGGTCAGGGGGCGAACACTGAAGCTTTCTTT.

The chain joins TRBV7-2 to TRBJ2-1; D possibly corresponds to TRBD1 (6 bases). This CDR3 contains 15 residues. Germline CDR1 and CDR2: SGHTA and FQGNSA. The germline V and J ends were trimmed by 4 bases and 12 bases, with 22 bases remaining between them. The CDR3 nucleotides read TGTGCCAGCAGCTACCGGACAGTGCAAACTCCAGGGCAGTTCTTC. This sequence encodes CASSYRTVQTPGQFF.

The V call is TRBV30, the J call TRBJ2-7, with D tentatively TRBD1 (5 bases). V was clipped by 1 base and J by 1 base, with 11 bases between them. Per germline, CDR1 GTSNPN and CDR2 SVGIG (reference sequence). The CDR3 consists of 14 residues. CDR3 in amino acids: CAWSAGFGSYEQYF. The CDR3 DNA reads TGTGCCTGGAGTGCAGGGTTTGGGTCCTACGAGCAGTACTTC.

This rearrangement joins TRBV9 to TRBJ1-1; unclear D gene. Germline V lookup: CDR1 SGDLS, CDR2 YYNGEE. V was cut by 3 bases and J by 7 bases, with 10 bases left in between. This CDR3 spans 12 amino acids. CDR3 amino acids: CASSGPLREAFF. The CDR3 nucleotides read TGTGCCAGCAGCGGCCCTCTACGTGAAGCTTTCTTT.

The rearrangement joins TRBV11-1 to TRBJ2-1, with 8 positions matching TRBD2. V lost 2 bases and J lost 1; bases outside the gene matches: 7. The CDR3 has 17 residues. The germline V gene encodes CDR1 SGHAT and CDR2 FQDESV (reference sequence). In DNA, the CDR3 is TGTGCCAGCAGCTTATATGCGGGCGGGGGGTCCTACAATGAGCAGTTCTTC. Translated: CASSLYAGGGSYNEQFF.

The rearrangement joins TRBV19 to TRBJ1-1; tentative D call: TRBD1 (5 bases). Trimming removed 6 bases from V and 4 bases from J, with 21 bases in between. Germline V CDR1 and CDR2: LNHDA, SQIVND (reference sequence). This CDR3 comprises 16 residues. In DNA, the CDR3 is TGTGCCAGTAGCTCCCCTTTGGGGGGGGAGGGCACTGAAGCTTTCTTT. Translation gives CASSSPLGGEGTEAFF.

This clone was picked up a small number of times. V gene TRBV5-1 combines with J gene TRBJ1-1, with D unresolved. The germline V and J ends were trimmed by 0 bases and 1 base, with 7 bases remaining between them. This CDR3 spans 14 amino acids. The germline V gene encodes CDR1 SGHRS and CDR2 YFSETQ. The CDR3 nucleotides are TGCGCCAGCAGCTTGGGGGAGAGGAACACTGAAGCTTTCTTT. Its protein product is CASSLGERNTEAFF.

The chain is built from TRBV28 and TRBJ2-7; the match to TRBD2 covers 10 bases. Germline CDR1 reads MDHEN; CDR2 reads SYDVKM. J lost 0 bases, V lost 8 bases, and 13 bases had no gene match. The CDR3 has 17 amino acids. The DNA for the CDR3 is TGTGCCAGCCCCTGGGGCCTAGCGGGGGTTAGCTCCTACGAGCAGTACTTC. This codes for CASPWGLAGVSSYEQYF. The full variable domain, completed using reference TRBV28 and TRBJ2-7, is DVKVTQSSRYLVKRTGEKVFLECVQDMDHENMFWYRQDPGLGLRLIYFSYDVKMKEKGDIPEGYSVSREKKERFSLILESASTNQTSMYLCASPWGLAGVSSYEQYFGPGTRLTVT.

The CDR3 sequence is CASSAGGEETQYF. The CDR3 DNA reads as TGTGCCAGCAGCGCAGGGGGTGAGGAGACCCAGTACTTC. This chain joins TRBV13 and TRBJ2-5; 7 bases are shared with TRBD1. CDR1 PRHDT and CDR2 FYEKMQ come from the germline V gene (reference sequence). V lost 5 bases and J lost 5; bases outside the gene matches: 5. CDR3 length: 13 residues.

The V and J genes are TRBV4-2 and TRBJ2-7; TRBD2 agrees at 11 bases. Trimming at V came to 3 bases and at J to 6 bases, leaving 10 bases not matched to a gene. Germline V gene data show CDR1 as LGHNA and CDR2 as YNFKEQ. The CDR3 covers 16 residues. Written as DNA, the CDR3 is TGTGCCAGCAGCCAGGGAGGACTAGCGGGTACTGCCGAGCAGTACTTC. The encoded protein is CASSQGGLAGTAEQYF.

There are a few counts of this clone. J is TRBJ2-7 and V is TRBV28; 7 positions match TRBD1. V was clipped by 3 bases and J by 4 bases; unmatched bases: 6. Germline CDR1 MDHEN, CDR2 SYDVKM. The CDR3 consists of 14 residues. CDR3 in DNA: TGTGCCAGCAGTTTGGCACAGGGGATGTACGAGCAGTACTTC. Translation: CASSLAQGMYEQYF.

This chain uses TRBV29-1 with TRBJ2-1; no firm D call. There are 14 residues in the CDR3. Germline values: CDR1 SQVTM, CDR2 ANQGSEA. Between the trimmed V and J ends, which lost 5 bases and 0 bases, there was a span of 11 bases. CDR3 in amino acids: CSVPTPSSYNEQFF. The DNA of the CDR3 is TGCAGCGTTCCGACTCCGAGCTCCTACAATGAGCAGTTCTTC.

The CDR3 nucleotides are TGTGCCAGCAGCCCACGGACAGGGGGCGCTTCTGAAGCTTTCTTT. Translation: CASSPRTGGASEAFF. The genes are TRBV5-4 and TRBJ1-1; the match to TRBD1 covers 11 bases. V shed 4 bases, J shed 6 bases, and the junction held 8 bases outside the gene matches. CDR3 size: 15 residues. Germline CDR1 SGHNT, CDR2 YYREEE (reference sequence).

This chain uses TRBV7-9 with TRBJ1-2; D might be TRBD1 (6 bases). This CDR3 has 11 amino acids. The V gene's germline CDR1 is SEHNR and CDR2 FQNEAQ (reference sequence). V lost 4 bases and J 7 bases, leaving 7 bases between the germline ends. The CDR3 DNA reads TGTGCCAGCAGCTCCAGGGGTGGCTACACCTTC. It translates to CASSSRGGYTF.

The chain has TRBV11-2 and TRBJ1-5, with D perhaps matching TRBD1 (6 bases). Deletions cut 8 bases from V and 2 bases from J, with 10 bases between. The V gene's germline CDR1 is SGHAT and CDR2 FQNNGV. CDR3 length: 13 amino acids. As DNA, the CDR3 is TGTGCCAGCTGGTCAGGGGGCAATCAGCCCCAGCATTTT. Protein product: CASWSGGNQPQHF.

CDR3 coding DNA: TGTGCCAGCAGTGCTTTAGCGGGCGAGCAGTACTTC. Its translation: CASSALAGEQYF. The chain combines TRBV11-2 with TRBJ2-7, with TRBD2 matching 7 bases. Looked up from germline, CDR1 is SGHAT and CDR2 is FQNNGV. This CDR3 is 12 amino acids long. V lost 6 bases to trimming and J lost 6 bases; unmatched junction nucleotides: 5. The variable domain in full, completed from reference TRBV11-2 and TRBJ2-7, reads EAGVAQSPRYKIIEKRQSVAFWCNPISGHATLYWYQQILGQGPKLLIQFQNNGVVDDSQLPKDRFSAERLKGVDSTLKIQPAKLEDSAVYLCASSALAGEQYFGPGTRLTVT.